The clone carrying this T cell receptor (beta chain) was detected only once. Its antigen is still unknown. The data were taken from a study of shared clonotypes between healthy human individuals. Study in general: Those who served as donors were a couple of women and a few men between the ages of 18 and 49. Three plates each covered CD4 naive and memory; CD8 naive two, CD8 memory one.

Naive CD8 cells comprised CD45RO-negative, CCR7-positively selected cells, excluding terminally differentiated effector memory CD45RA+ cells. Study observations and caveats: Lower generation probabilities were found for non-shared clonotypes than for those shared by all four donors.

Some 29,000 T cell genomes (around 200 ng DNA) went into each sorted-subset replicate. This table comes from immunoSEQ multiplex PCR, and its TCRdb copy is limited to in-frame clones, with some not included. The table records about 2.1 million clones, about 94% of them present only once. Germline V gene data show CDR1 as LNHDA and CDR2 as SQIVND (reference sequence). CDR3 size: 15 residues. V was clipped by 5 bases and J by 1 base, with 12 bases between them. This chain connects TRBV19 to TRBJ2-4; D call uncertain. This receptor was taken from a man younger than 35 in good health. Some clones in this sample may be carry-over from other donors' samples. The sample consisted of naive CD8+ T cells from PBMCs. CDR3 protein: CASSAPRRAKNIQYF. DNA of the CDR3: TGTGCCAGTAGTGCCCCTCGTAGGGCCAAAAACATTCAGTACTTC.